Listed below are T cell receptor beta chains from one sample, sequenced in a study of cytomegalovirus exposure and HLA in healthy donors. Produced via immunoSEQ multiplex PCR; TCRdb's table is partial and in-frame only. The sample contains 150,000 to 200,000 clones, roughly 80% of which appear only once. Sequenced sample: PBMCs. The receptors here all came from a woman between 18 and 29 years old in good health and CMV-seronegative. CDR3s include the opening cysteine and the closing phenylalanine or tryptophan. A D gene is named only where the DNA matches it firmly. The size entry is marked missing in some rows and otherwise reads once, few, many or a size class.

V	size	D	J	DNA	CDR3
TRBV30	.	.	TRBJ2-1	TGTGCCTGGGCCCAACTGTCTCCCTCTAGGCATGAGCAGTTCTTC	CAWAQLSPSRHEQFF
TRBV7-9	.	TRBD1	TRBJ1-4	TGTGCCAGCAGCTCCCGGGACAGGGGGATAAATGAAAAACTGTTTTTT	CASSSRDRGINEKLFF
TRBV28	.	TRBD2	TRBJ2-5	TGTGCCAGCAGTTCGGGGGGACTAGCGGGAGTTCGAGAGACCCAGTACTTC	CASSSGGLAGVRETQYF
TRBV28	.	TRBD2	TRBJ2-5	TGTGCCAGCTCTCGGGCTAGCGGGAGGAGGGAGACCCAGTACTTC	CASSRASGRRETQYF
TRBV28	few	.	TRBJ1-4	TGTGCCAGCAGCCGTCCTGGGGGGAATCCTAATGAAAAACTGTTTTTT	CASSRPGGNPNEKLFF
TRBV5-1	.	.	TRBJ1-1	TGCGCCAGCAGCGAAGATAGGAACACTGAAGCTTTCTTT	CASSEDRNTEAFF
TRBV5-4	.	TRBD2	TRBJ2-7	TGTGCCAGCAGCTTGTTTAGAGGGCTAGCGGGATCCTACGAGCAGTACTTC	CASSLFRGLAGSYEQYF
TRBV5-1	.	TRBD1	TRBJ1-4	TGCGCCAGCAGACCCGGACAGGGTAATGAAAAACTGTTTTTT	CASRPGQGNEKLFF
TRBV6-1	.	TRBD1	TRBJ2-2	TGTGCCAGCAAGGGACAGGCCATAACTACCGGGGAGCTGTTTTTT	CASKGQAITTGELFF
TRBV7-2	.	.	TRBJ1-2	TGTGCCAGCAGCCCGTTTGGTGGCGGCTACACCTTC	CASSPFGGGYTF
TRBV30	.	.	TRBJ1-2	TGTGCCTGGAGTTTCCGGTTCTATGGCTACACCTTC	CAWSFRFYGYTF
TRBV7-9	.	TRBD2	TRBJ2-1	TGTGCCAGCAGCGTACAGCGGGGGTACAATGAGCAGTTCTTC	CASSVQRGYNEQFF
TRBV18	.	TRBD1	TRBJ2-5	TGTGCCAGCTCACACCGGACAGGGGGCAGGGAGACCCAGTACTTC	CASSHRTGGRETQYF
TRBV6-1	.	.	TRBJ2-5	TGTGCCAGCAGTGAAGGTGACAGGTGGGGAGAGACCCAGTACTTC	CASSEGDRWGETQYF
TRBV19	.	TRBD1	TRBJ2-5	TGTGCCAGTAGTCGGCTACAGGGGGCAGAGACCCAGTACTTC	CASSRLQGAETQYF
TRBV11-3	.	.	TRBJ2-3	TGTGCCAGCAGCTTAGGGGGCGGCACAGATACGCAGTATTTT	CASSLGGGTDTQYF
TRBV27	.	TRBD1	TRBJ2-7	TGTGCCAGCAGTCCACCCGGGACAGGGGGATACGAGCAGTACTTC	CASSPPGTGGYEQYF
TRBV2	.	.	TRBJ1-3	TGTGCCAGCAGGTCACAGGGCTTGGATGGAAACACCATATATTTT	CASRSQGLDGNTIYF
TRBV18	once	.	TRBJ1-1	TGTGCCAGCTCACCAAGCAGGGACACTGAAGCTTTCTTT	CASSPSRDTEAFF
TRBV20-1	.	.	TRBJ2-5	TGCAGTGCAATCTTAGACCAGTACTTC	CSAILDQYF
TRBV18	few	.	TRBJ2-7	TGTGCCAGCTCACCCCCCACCAACTGGGAGCAGTACTTC	CASSPPTNWEQYF
TRBV11-3	once	TRBD1	TRBJ1-3	TGTGCCAGCAGCTTAGAAGGGACAGCGTTCTCTGGAAACACCATATATTTT	CASSLEGTAFSGNTIYF
TRBV5-5	.	.	TRBJ2-2	TGTGCCAGCAGCTTGCAACAGACGAACACCGGGGAGCTGTTTTTT	CASSLQQTNTGELFF
TRBV27	.	.	TRBJ1-2	TGTGCCAGCAGTTTACGGGGAGGGAATGGCTACACCTTC	CASSLRGGNGYTF
TRBV6-5	.	TRBD1	TRBJ2-7	TGTGCCAGCAGTTACTCGAGGGGACAGGGAGTCTACGAGCAGTACTTC	CASSYSRGQGVYEQYF
TRBV6-1	few	.	TRBJ2-1	TGTGCCAGCAGTCTTGGTGTGGGCAGTTACAATGAGCAGTTCTTC	CASSLGVGSYNEQFF
TRBV28	.	.	TRBJ2-1	TGTGCCAGCAGTTCTTCTGGGACAAGGACTAGATCGACGAAGCCGGAGCAGTTCTTC	CASSSSGTRTRSTKPEQFF
TRBV7-3	once	.	TRBJ2-7	TGTGCCAGCAGCTTAAGTCCGGGGTTCCCCTACGAGCAGTACTTC	CASSLSPGFPYEQYF
TRBV30	.	TRBD1	TRBJ1-2	TGTGCCGGACAGGCGGCCTATGGCTACACCTTC	CAGQAAYGYTF
TRBV19	.	TRBD1	TRBJ1-2	TGTGCCAGTAGTACGGGGACAGGAGTTTATGGCTACACCTTC	CASSTGTGVYGYTF
TRBV4-2	.	TRBD2	TRBJ2-5	TGTGCCAGCAGCCAAGCCCGGGGTGTAGCGGGAGAAGAGACCCAGTACTTC	CASSQARGVAGEETQYF